The 14 T cell receptor beta chains below all came from one sample that was sequenced in a study of shared clonotypes between healthy human individuals. Repertoires were generated with immunoSEQ multiplex PCR, while TCRdb's copy carries only in-frame clones and drops some. The top ten clones hold 1% to 1.5% of a sample with over a million clones, roughly 95% of them seen once. The sample consisted of naive CD4+ T cells sorted from blood. Specified subset: CD45RA+ positively selected. Every receptor here comes from a man aged 25 to 40 in good health.

The V and J genes are TRBV5-4 and TRBJ2-5, with a tentative D call TRBD2 (6 bases). Looked up from germline, CDR1 is SGHNT and CDR2 is YYREEE (reference sequence). V lost 4 bases and J 4 bases, leaving 20 bases between the germline ends. This CDR3 has 16 residues. The CDR3 protein is CASSLPRAGGIETQYF. The CDR3 DNA follows: TGTGCCAGCAGCCTACCCAGGGCTGGCGGGATAGAGACCCAGTACTTC.

The J gene is TRBJ2-7, the V gene TRBV9; weak D call: TRBD1 (6 bases). The CDR3 spans 16 residues. The V and J ends lost 0 bases and 7 bases respectively, with 20 bases between them. In germline, CDR1 is SGDLS, CDR2 YYNGEE. The CDR3 reads CASSVGSGTLGREQYF. The CDR3 DNA reads as TGTGCCAGCAGCGTAGGTTCCGGGACACTGGGTCGGGAGCAGTACTTC. Combining the CDR3 with reference TRBV9 and TRBJ2-7 gives the whole variable domain DSGVTQTPKHLITATGQRVTLRCSPRSGDLSVYWYQQSLDQGLQFLIQYYNGEERAKGNILERFSAQQFPDLHSELNLSSLELGDSALYFCASSVGSGTLGREQYFGPGTRLTVT.

This clone was recorded once. Possible read error: a much larger clone is one base away. The rearrangement uses TRBV28 and TRBJ2-7, with D hard to call. V dropped 6 bases and J dropped 3 bases, with 3 bases sitting between them. This CDR3 has 10 amino acids. CDR1 MDHEN and CDR2 SYDVKM come from the germline V gene. As DNA, the CDR3 is TGTGCCAGCAGAGACTACGAGCAGTACTTC. Its protein is CASRDYEQYF.

This clone appeared once. The CDR3 loop is CASSSVLNTGELFF. The CDR3 DNA follows: TGTGCCAGCAGTTCCGTTTTAAACACCGGGGAGCTGTTTTTT. The V gene is TRBV7-9, the J gene TRBJ2-2; D is undetermined. This CDR3 is built from 14 residues. V gave up 6 bases and J gave up 2 bases, with 10 bases separating them. CDR1 is SEHNR, CDR2 FQNEAQ, per germline (reference sequence).

The genes are TRBV21-1 and TRBJ2-1; the table's D call, TRBD1, has no DNA check behind it. TRBV21-1 is a pseudogene locus. The CDR3 covers 22 residues. CDR3 in amino acids: CASSKASYQGNRTDSSYNEQFF. In nucleotides, the CDR3 is TGTGCCAGCAGCAAAGCTTCTTACCAGGGAAATAGGACAGATAGCTCCTACAATGAGCAGTTCTTC.

This clone has just one count. The rearrangement links TRBV7-3 to TRBJ1-3; no reliable D call. The germline CDR1 and CDR2 sequences are SGHTA and FQGTGA. Trimming shortened V by 4 bases and J by 6 bases, and 10 bases separated the two germline ends. This CDR3 is 13 amino acids long. The CDR3 sequence: CASSSGIENTIYF. CDR3 in DNA: TGTGCCAGCAGCTCAGGAATTGAAAACACCATATATTTT.

The V gene is TRBV4-2, the J gene TRBJ1-4, with D uncertain. From germline, CDR1 is LGHNA and CDR2 YNFKEQ. This CDR3 comprises 14 residues. V lost 7 bases to trimming and J lost 3 bases, with 12 bases between them. CDR3 residues: CASTIRDSNEKLFF. CDR3 DNA: TGTGCCAGCACTATCCGGGATTCTAATGAAAAACTGTTTTTT.

This clone was detected once. The chain joins TRBV5-6 to TRBJ2-3; TRBD2 might be the D (5 bases). The CDR3 is 17 amino acids. V shed 1 base and J shed 2 bases, with 17 bases lying between them. Germline CDR1 SGHDT, CDR2 YYEEEE. As DNA, the CDR3 is TGTGCCAGCAGCTTGTTTATCTTCGGGGTGAACACAGATACGCAGTATTTT. Translation gives CASSLFIFGVNTDTQYF.

This chain links TRBV14 with TRBJ1-4; 10 nucleotides match TRBD1. The CDR3 totals 16 residues. The junction had 9 bases not matched to a gene; V was cut back by 6 bases and J by 5 bases. Germline V gives CDR1 SGHDN, CDR2 FVKESK. Written as DNA, the CDR3 is TGTGCCAGCAGTTCGACAGGGGGCGCGATGAATGAAAAACTGTTTTTT. Its protein is CASSSTGGAMNEKLFF.

The genes are TRBV9 and TRBJ2-2; 8 bases agree with TRBD2. Germline trimming cut 1 base from V and 8 bases from J; bases unmatched to any gene: 1. Germline-derived CDR1 and CDR2 are SGDLS and YYNGEE. CDR3 length: 13 amino acids. The CDR3 DNA is TGTGCCAGCAGCGTAAGCGGGAGTGGGGAGCTGTTTTTT. This encodes CASSVSGSGELFF.

The gene calls are TRBV29-1 and TRBJ1-2; 8 bases align to TRBD1. Germline assignment: CDR1 SQVTM and CDR2 ANQGSEA. CDR3 length: 12 residues. The V segment lost 7 bases and the J segment 6 bases; nucleotides outside the gene matches: 7. The CDR3 spells CSARDRMNGYTF. DNA for the CDR3: TGCAGCGCTAGGGACAGGATGAATGGCTACACCTTC.

The chain combines TRBV28 with TRBJ2-7; D might be TRBD1 or TRBD2, each matching 7 bases. Trimming shortened V by 3 bases and J by 6 bases, and 21 bases separated the two germline ends. Per the germline V gene, CDR1 is MDHEN and CDR2 is SYDVKM. CDR3 length: 16 amino acids. CDR3 bases: TGTGCCAGCAGTTTTCCGTTGGGAGGGGGCGAGAGCGAGCAGTACTTC. As protein: CASSFPLGGGESEQYF.

On this clone itself: Mismatch with germline at one junction end may stem from a read error. V gene TRBV28 combines with J gene TRBJ2-5; 9 bases map to TRBD1. Germline V gene sequence: CDR1 MDHEN, CDR2 SYDVKM. The CDR3 is 16 residues long. The CDR3 nucleotides are TGTGCCAGCAGTTTTACGGACAGGGGCCCACAAGACACCCAGTACTTC. The encoded protein is CASSFTDRGPQDTQYF.

Here the CDR3 DNA reads TGTGCCAGCAGTTCCGGGACAGAAGAGACCCAGTACTTC. It translates to CASSSGTEETQYF. The rearrangement uses TRBV5-6 and TRBJ2-5; 7 nucleotides align to TRBD1. The CDR3 covers 13 residues. Germline lookup yields CDR1 SGHDT and CDR2 YYEEEE. With 5 bases clipped from V and 3 bases from J, the junction kept 4 bases outside the gene matches.